This entry features one T cell receptor beta chain sequence. This sample was included in a study of follicular helper T cells after annual influenza vaccination. Germline-derived CDR1 and CDR2 are SNHLY and FYNNEI. The ends lost 7 bases at V and 5 bases at J; junction bases unmatched: 5. The CDR3 runs 13 residues. Time point: 2014-2015 season, 7 days after vaccination. Adults were given seasonal inactivated influenza vaccine, and blood CD4 subsets were sorted before and after vaccination. Donors were community-dwelling with no influenza vaccine in the prior 6 months. Between about 40 and 110 mL of blood was drawn per time point. Sorted cTfh were non-naive CD4+CXCR5+PD-1+, either ICOS+CD38+ or ICOS-CD38-. TCRdb's table, derived via immunoSEQ multiplex PCR, lists solely in-frame clones and lacks some. The data show about 15,000 clones, 84% seen once.

This TCR came from an adult who received the influenza vaccine. V usage is TRBV2 and J usage is TRBJ1-2; 9 bases are shared with TRBD1. The material sequenced was CXCR5+ CD38- circulating T follicular helper cells from blood, taken 7 days after influenza vaccination. Subset indicated: circulating Tfh, non-naive CD4+CXCR5+PD-1+ (ICOS+CD38+ or ICOS-CD38-). CDR3 sequence: CASIRQGGYGYTF. CDR3 sequence (DNA): TGTGCCAGCATCAGACAGGGGGGGTATGGCTACACCTTC. The whole variable domain, remainder taken from reference TRBV2 and TRBJ1-2, is EPEVTQTPSHQVTQMGQEVILRCVPISNHLYFYWYRQILGQKVEFLVSFYNNEISEKSEIFDDQFSVERPDGSNFTLKIRSTKLEDSAMYFCASIRQGGYGYTFGSGTRLTVV.